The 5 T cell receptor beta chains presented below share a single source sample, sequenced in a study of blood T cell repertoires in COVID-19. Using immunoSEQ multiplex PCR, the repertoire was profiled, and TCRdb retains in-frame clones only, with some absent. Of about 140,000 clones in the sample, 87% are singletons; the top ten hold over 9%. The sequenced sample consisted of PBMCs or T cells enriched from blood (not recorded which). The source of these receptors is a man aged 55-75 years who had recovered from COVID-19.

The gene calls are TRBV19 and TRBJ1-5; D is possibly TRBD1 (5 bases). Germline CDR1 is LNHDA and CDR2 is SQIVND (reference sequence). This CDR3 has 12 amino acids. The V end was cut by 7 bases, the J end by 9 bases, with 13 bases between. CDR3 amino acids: CASTSGGRPQHF. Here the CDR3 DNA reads TGTGCCAGTACCTCGGGGGGAAGGCCCCAGCATTTT.

The CDR3 region has the DNA TGTGCCTGGACTCAGTCCGAGACCCAGTACTTC. Amino acid sequence: CAWTQSETQYF. The chain links TRBV30 to TRBJ2-5; D unclear. V was cut by 4 bases and J by 5 bases, with 8 bases left in between. Germline CDR1 reads GTSNPN; CDR2 reads SVGIG (reference sequence). The CDR3 totals 11 residues.

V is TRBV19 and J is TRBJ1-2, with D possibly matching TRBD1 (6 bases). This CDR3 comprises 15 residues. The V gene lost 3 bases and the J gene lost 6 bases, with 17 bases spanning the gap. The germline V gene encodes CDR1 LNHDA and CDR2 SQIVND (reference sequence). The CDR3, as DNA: TGTGCCAGTAGTATTTTGCGGACAGCGAACGATGGCTACACCTTC. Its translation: CASSILRTANDGYTF.

The CDR3 DNA is TGTGCCAGCAGCGTAGGTGTAGCGGGAGACTACGAGCAGTACTTC. It specifies CASSVGVAGDYEQYF. V gene TRBV9 combines with J gene TRBJ2-7, with 9 nucleotides matching TRBD2. Germline CDR1 SGDLS, CDR2 YYNGEE. Losses at the gene ends were 0 bases for V and 3 bases for J; bases not matched to a gene: 4. This CDR3 is 15 amino acids long.

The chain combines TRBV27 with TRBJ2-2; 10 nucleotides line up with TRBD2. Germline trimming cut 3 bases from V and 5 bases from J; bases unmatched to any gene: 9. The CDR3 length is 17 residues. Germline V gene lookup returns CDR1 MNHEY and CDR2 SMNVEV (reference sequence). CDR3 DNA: TGTGCCAGCAGTTTCCGGCTAGCGGGGGTAGGGACCGGGGAGCTGTTTTTT. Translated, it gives CASSFRLAGVGTGELFF.